This section outlines one TCR beta chain sequence together with its context. The germline gene is not matched at one end of the junction; a read error may be the cause. The source of the sample is a study of Graves' ophthalmopathy and Graves' hyperthyroidism. RNA transcripts served as template for amplifying TCR beta CDR3 sequences. After a first-round RT-PCR with HTBI primers, a second-round multiplex PCR was run. TCRdb passed the multiplex PCR reads through MiXCR, listing each CDR3 protein once. The profile shows approximately 540,000 distinct CDR3 sequences, approximately 37% of them singletons. The CDR3 consists of 15 residues. The germline V gene encodes CDR1 SSHAT and CDR2 FNYEAQ (reference sequence). Serum thyroxine and TRAb, along with clinical symptoms, thyroid ultrasound and orbital computed tomography, were what diagnosis relied on.

The sample taken for sequencing was peripheral blood or thyroid tissue (not recorded which). This receptor was obtained from an adult man with Graves' hyperthyroidism. The genes are TRBV7-7 and TRBJ2-7; TRBD2 aligns across 9 bases. The CDR3 DNA follows: TGTGCTAGCAGCCTCGGGACTAGCCAGCTCTACGAGCAGTACTTC. Translation gives CASSLGTSQLYEQYF.